The 26 T cell receptor beta chains in this list originate from one sample, sequenced in a study of blood T cell repertoires in COVID-19. Clones were sequenced by immunoSEQ multiplex PCR, and TCRdb holds only the in-frame ones, with some missing. Of under 250,000 clones in the sample, 70% to 85% were seen once. The sequenced sample consisted of peripheral blood. All receptors derive from a man older than 75 with acute or convalescent COVID-19.

The genes are TRBV3-1 (or the pseudogene TRBV3-2) and TRBJ2-1; the match to TRBD2 covers 13 bases. The CDR3 loop spans 17 amino acids. CDR1 LGHDT and CDR2 YNNKEL come from the germline V gene (reference sequence). J lost 7 bases, V lost 1 base, and 7 bases had no gene match. CDR3 protein: CASSQGPGLAGLNEQFF. CDR3 sequence (DNA): TGTGCCAGCAGCCAAGGACCGGGACTAGCGGGATTAAATGAGCAGTTCTTC.

The genes are TRBV7-9 and TRBJ1-2, with a weak D call TRBD1 (6 bases). V was pared by 4 bases and J by 4 bases, with 25 bases between. This CDR3 has 18 residues. Germline assignment: CDR1 SEHNR and CDR2 FQNEAQ (reference sequence). Here the CDR3 reads CASSSALQGQLILYGYTF. The CDR3 nucleotides are TGTGCCAGCAGCTCGGCTCTACAGGGACAACTAATCCTCTATGGCTACACCTTC.

The gene calls are TRBV15 and TRBJ1-3; the D gene is possibly TRBD1 (6 bases). The CDR3 has 18 amino acids. V was cut by 0 bases and J by 0 bases, with 15 bases left in between. Germline CDR1 and CDR2: LNHNV and YYDKDF (reference sequence). The CDR3 region has the DNA TGTGCCACCAGCAGAGACGTTCTGACAGGCCGCTCTGGAAACACCATATATTTT. Its protein is CATSRDVLTGRSGNTIYF.

The chain employs TRBV6-1 and TRBJ1-5; unclear D gene. This CDR3 is 16 amino acids long. The V gene lost 3 bases and the J gene lost 5 bases, with 17 bases spanning the gap. Germline values: CDR1 MNHNS, CDR2 SASEGT. The CDR3, as DNA: TGTGCCAGCAGTGATTGGAGCGCCCCTAAACATCAGCCCCAGCATTTT. It codes for CASSDWSAPKHQPQHF.

The gene calls are TRBV30 and TRBJ1-2; D gene uncertain. V dropped 5 bases and J dropped 2 bases, with 6 bases sitting between them. This CDR3 comprises 11 residues. Per germline, CDR1 GTSNPN and CDR2 SVGIG (reference sequence). The CDR3 DNA reads TGTGCCTGGGCGCCCAACTATGGCTACACCTTC. This encodes CAWAPNYGYTF.

The rearrangement joins TRBV30 to TRBJ1-6; tentatively, D is TRBD1 (5 bases). The CDR3 loop spans 16 amino acids. CDR1 and CDR2 from the germline V gene are GTSNPN and SVGIG (reference sequence). Between the trimmed V and J ends, which lost 5 bases and 10 bases, there was a span of 24 bases. The CDR3 protein is CAWHVGREVLKSPLHF. In DNA, the CDR3 is TGTGCCTGGCATGTGGGACGGGAGGTTTTAAAGTCACCCCTCCACTTT.

The CDR3 DNA reads TGTGCCAGCAGCAGAGCCTATGGCTACACCTTC. Its protein is CASSRAYGYTF. This sequence joins TRBV3-1 (or the pseudogene TRBV3-2) and TRBJ1-2; D ambiguous. CDR1 and CDR2 from the germline V gene are LGHDT and YNNKEL (reference sequence). The V gene lost 5 bases and the J gene lost 4 bases, with 5 bases spanning the gap. The CDR3 has 11 residues.

This clone was picked up one time. V gene TRBV7-3 combines with J gene TRBJ2-3; 8 positions match TRBD1. CDR1 and CDR2 (germline): SGHTA, FQGTGA. The CDR3 extends over 16 amino acids. V trimming: 5 bases; J trimming: 1 base; junction bases outside the gene matches: 8. The CDR3 region is CASSPDRGIGTDTQYF. As DNA, the CDR3 is TGTGCCAGCAGCCCAGACAGGGGAATCGGCACAGATACGCAGTATTTT.

The chain combines TRBV18 with TRBJ1-6; 7 bases match TRBD1. The CDR3 spans 15 residues. Germline V gene data show CDR1 as KGHSH and CDR2 as LQKENI. The V segment lost 4 bases and the J segment 9 bases; nucleotides outside the gene matches: 9. This CDR3 is CASSLQEGARSPLHF. The CDR3 DNA sequence: TGTGCCAGCTCACTCCAGGAGGGGGCACGTTCACCCCTCCACTTT.

The chain recombines TRBV30 with TRBJ1-3; D may be TRBD1 (5 bases). The CDR3 runs 12 residues. Per germline, CDR1 GTSNPN and CDR2 SVGIG (reference sequence). V was clipped by 3 bases and J by 6 bases, with 9 bases between them. CDR3 in amino acids: CAWSTGKNTIYF. The CDR3 DNA reads TGTGCCTGGAGCACAGGCAAAAACACCATATATTTT.

The rearrangement links TRBV11-3 to TRBJ1-2; 8 nucleotides agree with TRBD1. Germline V gives CDR1 SGHNT, CDR2 YENEEA. V lost 0 bases to trimming and J lost 8 bases; unmatched junction nucleotides: 5. This CDR3 comprises 14 residues. The CDR3 is CASSLDWTGNGYTF. In nucleotides, the CDR3 is TGTGCCAGCAGCTTAGATTGGACAGGGAACGGCTACACCTTC.

The J gene is TRBJ2-2, the V gene TRBV11-3; TRBD1 matches at 10 bases. This CDR3 is 16 amino acids long. V was pared by 3 bases and J by 2 bases, with 3 bases of the junction left unmatched. Looked up from germline, CDR1 is SGHNT and CDR2 is YENEEA. The CDR3 protein is CASSLGTGDNTGELFF. CDR3 coding DNA: TGTGCCAGCAGCTTGGGGACAGGGGACAACACCGGGGAGCTGTTTTTT.

This chain links TRBV3-1 (or the pseudogene TRBV3-2) with TRBJ2-1, with 8 bases fitting TRBD1. Germline V lookup: CDR1 LGHDT, CDR2 YNNKEL (reference sequence). J was trimmed by 5 bases and V by 2 bases; bases with no gene match: 8. The CDR3 length is 16 residues. The DNA of the CDR3 is TGTGCCAGCAGCCAACATCAGCCGGGACAGGACAATGAGCAGTTCTTC. This sequence encodes CASSQHQPGQDNEQFF.

The V and J genes are TRBV24-1 and TRBJ2-1, with D possibly matching TRBD1 (5 bases). The CDR3 contains 14 residues. V shed 4 bases and J shed 6 bases, with 12 bases lying between them. Germline V gene lookup returns CDR1 KGHDR and CDR2 SFDVKD. CDR3 sequence: CATSDTGPLNEQFF. The CDR3, as DNA: TGTGCCACCAGTGACACAGGTCCTCTCAATGAGCAGTTCTTC.

V usage is TRBV5-1 and J usage is TRBJ1-2; 10 positions agree with TRBD1. CDR1 SGHRS and CDR2 YFSETQ come from the germline V gene. Trimming at V came to 4 bases and at J to 3 bases, leaving 12 bases not matched to a gene. This CDR3 spans 17 amino acids. The CDR3 reads CASSPHSGTGADYGYTF. CDR3 DNA: TGCGCCAGCAGCCCCCACTCCGGGACAGGGGCCGACTATGGCTACACCTTC.

The chain recombines TRBV4-2 with TRBJ2-2; TRBD1 aligns across 9 bases. V shed 9 bases and J 4 bases; nucleotides not matched to a gene: 9. CDR1 and CDR2 from the germline V gene are LGHNA and YNFKEQ. This CDR3 has 15 amino acids. CDR3 coding DNA: TGTGCCAGTGCGTTACAGGGGGCTGTCACCGGGGAGCTGTTTTTT. Residues: CASALQGAVTGELFF.

This clone came up once. The V gene is TRBV15, the J gene TRBJ2-7; a weak D match, TRBD1 (5 bases). The CDR3 runs 18 residues. The germline V and J ends were trimmed by 3 bases and 1 base, with 22 bases remaining between them. Germline V lookup: CDR1 LNHNV, CDR2 YYDKDF (reference sequence). As DNA, the CDR3 is TGTGCCACCAGCAGGGGTCCCCGTGGGGCGCTATCTTCCTACGAGCAGTACTTC. As protein: CATSRGPRGALSSYEQYF.

There are a few counts of this clone. The chain links TRBV2 to TRBJ1-1; D is unresolved. The germline V gene encodes CDR1 SNHLY and CDR2 FYNNEI. V was cut by 8 bases and J by 1 base, with 20 bases left in between. The CDR3 is made up of 16 amino acids. The CDR3 nucleotides are TGTGCCAGCGGTCGCTCGAGTCGTCAACCGAACACTGAAGCTTTCTTT. Translated, it gives CASGRSSRQPNTEAFF.

The rearrangement links TRBV27 to TRBJ1-1; 8 bases align to TRBD1. V lost 5 bases, J lost 5 bases, and 7 bases stayed unmatched. Per the germline V gene, CDR1 is MNHEY and CDR2 is SMNVEV (reference sequence). This CDR3 region has 14 residues. In DNA form, the CDR3 reads TGTGCCAGCAGTCAGGACAGGGTAGGGACTGAAGCTTTCTTT. It specifies CASSQDRVGTEAFF.

This clone was detected once. The chain recombines TRBV7-2 with TRBJ1-1, with D possibly being TRBD1 (5 bases). The CDR3 is 15 residues long. V lost 4 bases to trimming and J lost 1 base, with 13 bases between them. Germline V gene lookup returns CDR1 SGHTA and CDR2 FQGNSA. CDR3 amino acids: CASSYARGGNTEAFF. The CDR3 nucleotides are TGTGCCAGCAGCTACGCCCGGGGGGGGAACACTGAAGCTTTCTTT.

This chain links TRBV27 with TRBJ1-6; 7 bases map to TRBD1. The CDR3 length is 13 residues. Unmatched junction bases numbered 3, after V lost 2 bases and J lost 11 bases. Germline CDR1 MNHEY, CDR2 SMNVEV (reference sequence). The CDR3 bases are TGTGCCAGCAGTTTAAACAGGGGCGCACCCCTCCACTTT. Residues: CASSLNRGAPLHF.

The chain is built from TRBV5-1 and TRBJ2-7; tentatively, D is TRBD1 (7 bases). The germline V and J ends were trimmed by 0 bases and 6 bases, with 13 bases remaining between them. Germline values: CDR1 SGHRS, CDR2 YFSETQ. This CDR3 has 14 residues. CDR3 sequence reads: CASSLGQGGSEQYF. In DNA, the CDR3 is TGCGCCAGCAGCTTGGGACAGGGAGGTAGCGAGCAGTACTTC.

The chain uses TRBV11-2 and TRBJ1-6; D is ambiguous. CDR3 length: 19 residues. Germline V gene sequence: CDR1 SGHAT, CDR2 FQNNGV. The V end lost 4 bases, the J end lost 0 bases, and 19 bases lay between the germline ends. The CDR3 DNA reads as TGTGCCAGCAGCTCCAAGAGGTCTTCGGTTAGCTCCTATAATTCACCCCTCCACTTT. Amino acid sequence: CASSSKRSSVSSYNSPLHF.

V usage is TRBV11-3 and J usage is TRBJ1-2; D perhaps matches TRBD1 (5 bases). Germline CDR1 is SGHNT and CDR2 is YENEEA. This CDR3 spans 15 amino acids. The V end lost 8 bases, the J end lost 9 bases, and 25 bases lay between the germline ends. DNA of the CDR3: TGTGCCAGCCAGCTAGAACAGGACCCCCTCGTATGCTACACCTTC. The encoded protein is CASQLEQDPLVCYTF.

The sample holds one count of this clone. The chain employs TRBV9 and TRBJ2-5, with D perhaps TRBD2 (6 bases). V lost 0 bases and J 5 bases, leaving 11 bases between the germline ends. Germline-derived CDR1 and CDR2 are SGDLS and YYNGEE. The CDR3 loop spans 14 amino acids. CDR3 region: CASSVGGVWETQYF. The CDR3 DNA follows: TGTGCCAGCAGCGTAGGGGGGGTATGGGAGACCCAGTACTTC.

A remark on this clone: Additional DNA sequences in this sample encode the identical CDR3. The rearrangement links TRBV12-3 or TRBV12-4 to TRBJ1-2; weak D call: TRBD1 (6 bases). Trimming removed 5 bases at V and 3 bases at J, with 10 bases between. This CDR3 is built from 13 residues. This chain's CDR3 is CASSPDRDYGYTF. The CDR3 region has the DNA TGTGCCAGCAGTCCGGACAGAGACTATGGCTACACCTTC.